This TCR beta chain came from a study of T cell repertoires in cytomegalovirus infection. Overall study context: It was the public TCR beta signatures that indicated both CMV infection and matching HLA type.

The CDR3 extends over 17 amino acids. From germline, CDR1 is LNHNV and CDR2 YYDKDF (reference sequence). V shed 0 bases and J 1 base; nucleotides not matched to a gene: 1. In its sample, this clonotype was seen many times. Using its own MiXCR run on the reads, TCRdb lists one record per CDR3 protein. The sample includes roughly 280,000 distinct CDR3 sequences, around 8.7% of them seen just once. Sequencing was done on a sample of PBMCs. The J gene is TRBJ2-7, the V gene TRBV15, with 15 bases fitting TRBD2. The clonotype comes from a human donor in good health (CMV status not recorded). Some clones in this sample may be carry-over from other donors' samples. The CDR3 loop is CATSREGTSGGSYEQYF. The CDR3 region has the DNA TGTGCCACCAGCAGAGAGGGGACTAGCGGGGGGTCCTACGAGCAGTACTTC.